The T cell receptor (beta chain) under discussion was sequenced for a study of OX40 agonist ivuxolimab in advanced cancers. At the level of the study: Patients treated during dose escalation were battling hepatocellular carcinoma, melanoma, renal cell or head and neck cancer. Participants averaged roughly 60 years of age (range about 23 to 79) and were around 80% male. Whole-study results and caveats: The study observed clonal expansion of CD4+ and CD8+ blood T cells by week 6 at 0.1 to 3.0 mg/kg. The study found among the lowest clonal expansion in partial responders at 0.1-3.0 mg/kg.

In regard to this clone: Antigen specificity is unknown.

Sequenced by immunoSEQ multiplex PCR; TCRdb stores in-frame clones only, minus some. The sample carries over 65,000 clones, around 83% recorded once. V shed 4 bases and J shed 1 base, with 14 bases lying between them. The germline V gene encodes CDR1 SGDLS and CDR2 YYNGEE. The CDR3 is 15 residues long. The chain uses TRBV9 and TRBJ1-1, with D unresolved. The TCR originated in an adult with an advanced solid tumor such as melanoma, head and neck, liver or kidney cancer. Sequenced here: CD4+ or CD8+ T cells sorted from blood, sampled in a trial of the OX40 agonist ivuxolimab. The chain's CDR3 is CASSLGRGANTEAFF. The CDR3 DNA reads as TGTGCCAGCAGCCTTGGTCGGGGAGCGAACACTGAAGCTTTCTTT.